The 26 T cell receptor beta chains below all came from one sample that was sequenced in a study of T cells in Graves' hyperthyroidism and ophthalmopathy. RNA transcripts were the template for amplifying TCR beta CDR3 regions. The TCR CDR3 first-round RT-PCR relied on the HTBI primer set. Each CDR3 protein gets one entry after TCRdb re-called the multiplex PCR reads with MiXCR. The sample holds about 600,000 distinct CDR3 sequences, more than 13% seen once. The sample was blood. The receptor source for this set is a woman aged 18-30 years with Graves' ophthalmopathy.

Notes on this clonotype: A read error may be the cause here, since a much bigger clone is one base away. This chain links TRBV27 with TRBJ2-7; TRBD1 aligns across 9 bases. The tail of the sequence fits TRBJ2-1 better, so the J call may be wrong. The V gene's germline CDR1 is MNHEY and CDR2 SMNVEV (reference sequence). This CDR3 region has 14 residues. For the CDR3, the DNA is TGTGCCAGCAGCCGGGACAGGGATTCCTACGAGCAGTTCTTC. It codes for CASSRDRDSYEQFF.

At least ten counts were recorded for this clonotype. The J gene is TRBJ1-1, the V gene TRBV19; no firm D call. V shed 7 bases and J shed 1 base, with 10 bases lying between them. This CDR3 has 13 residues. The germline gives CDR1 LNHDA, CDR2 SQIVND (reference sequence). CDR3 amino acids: CASIRQANTEAFF. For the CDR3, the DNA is TGTGCCAGTATCAGGCAGGCGAACACTGAAGCTTTCTTT. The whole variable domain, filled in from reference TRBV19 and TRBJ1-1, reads DGGITQSPKYLFRKEGQNVTLSCEQNLNHDAMYWYRQDPGQGLRLIYYSQIVNDFQKGDIAEGYSVSREKKESFPLTVTSAQKNPTAFYLCASIRQANTEAFFGQGTRLTVV.

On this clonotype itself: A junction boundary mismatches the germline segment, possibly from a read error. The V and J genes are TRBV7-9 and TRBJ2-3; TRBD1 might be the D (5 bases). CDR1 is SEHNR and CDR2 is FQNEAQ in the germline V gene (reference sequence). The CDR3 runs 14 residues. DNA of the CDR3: TGTGCTAGCAGCCGCGTGACAGGCACAGATACGCAGTATTTT. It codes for CASSRVTGTDTQYF.

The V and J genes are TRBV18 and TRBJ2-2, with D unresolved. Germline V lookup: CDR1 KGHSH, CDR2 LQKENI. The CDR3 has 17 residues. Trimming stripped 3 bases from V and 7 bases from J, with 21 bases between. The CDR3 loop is CASSPQDLPVSGGELFF. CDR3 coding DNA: TGTGCCAGCTCACCTCAAGACCTCCCGGTGTCGGGCGGGGAGCTGTTTTTT. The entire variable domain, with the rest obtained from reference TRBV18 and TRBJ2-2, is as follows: NAGVMQNPRHLVRRRGQEARLRCSPMKGHSHVYWYRQLPEEGLKFMVYLQKENIIDESGMPKERFSAEFPKEGPSILRIQQVVRGDSAAYFCASSPQDLPVSGGELFFGEGSRLTVL.

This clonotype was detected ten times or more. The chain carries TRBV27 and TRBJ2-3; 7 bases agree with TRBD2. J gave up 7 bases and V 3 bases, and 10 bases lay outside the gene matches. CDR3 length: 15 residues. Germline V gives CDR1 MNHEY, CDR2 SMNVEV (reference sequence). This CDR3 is CASSFGAGESNTQYF. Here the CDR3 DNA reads TGTGCCAGCAGTTTTGGGGCGGGAGAGTCAAATACGCAGTATTTT.

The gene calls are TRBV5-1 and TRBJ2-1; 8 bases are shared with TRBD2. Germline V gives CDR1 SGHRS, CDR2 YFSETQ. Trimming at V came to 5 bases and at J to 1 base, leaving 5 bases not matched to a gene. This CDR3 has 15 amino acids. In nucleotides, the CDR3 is TGCGCCAGCAGATCCGGCGGGAGGTCCTACAATGAGCAGTTCTTC. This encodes CASRSGGRSYNEQFF. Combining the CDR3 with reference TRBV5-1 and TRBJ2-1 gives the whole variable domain KAGVTQTPRYLIKTRGQQVTLSCSPISGHRSVSWYQQTPGQGLQFLFEYFSETQRNKGNFPGRFSGRQFSNSRSEMNVSTLELGDSALYLCASRSGGRSYNEQFFGPGTRLTVL.

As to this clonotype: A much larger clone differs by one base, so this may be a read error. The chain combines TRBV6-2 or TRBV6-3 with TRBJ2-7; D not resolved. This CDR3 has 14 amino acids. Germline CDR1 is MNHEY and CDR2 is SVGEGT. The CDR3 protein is CASKGTPNLYERYF. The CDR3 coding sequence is TGTGCCAGCAAGGGAACTCCAAACCTCTACGAGCGGTACTTC.

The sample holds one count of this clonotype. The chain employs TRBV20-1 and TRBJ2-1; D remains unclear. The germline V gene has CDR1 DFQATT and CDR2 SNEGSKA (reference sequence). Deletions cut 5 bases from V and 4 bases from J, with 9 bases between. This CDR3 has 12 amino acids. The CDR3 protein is CSASELYNEQFF. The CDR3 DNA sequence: TGCAGTGCTTCCGAGCTTTACAATGAGCAGTTCTTC.

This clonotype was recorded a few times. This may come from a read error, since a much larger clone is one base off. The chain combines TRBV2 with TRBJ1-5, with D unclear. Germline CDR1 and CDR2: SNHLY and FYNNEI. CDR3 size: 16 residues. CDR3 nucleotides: TGTGCCAGCAACCCTAACCGGAGGGTTAGCAGTCAGCCCCAGCATTTT. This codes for CASNPNRRVSSQPQHF.

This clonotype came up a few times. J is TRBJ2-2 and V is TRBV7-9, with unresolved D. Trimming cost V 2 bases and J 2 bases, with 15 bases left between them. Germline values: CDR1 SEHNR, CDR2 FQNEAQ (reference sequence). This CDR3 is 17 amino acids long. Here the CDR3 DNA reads TGTGCCAGCAGCTTAAGTAGTCATACCCTAAACACCGGGGAGCTGTTTTTT. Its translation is CASSLSSHTLNTGELFF.

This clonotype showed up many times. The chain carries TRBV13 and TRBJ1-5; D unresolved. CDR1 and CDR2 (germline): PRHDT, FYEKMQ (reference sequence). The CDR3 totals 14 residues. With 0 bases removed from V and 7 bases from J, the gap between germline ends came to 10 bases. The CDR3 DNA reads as TGTGCCAGCAGCTTAGGAGGGTCCTGGCAGCCCCAGCATTTT. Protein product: CASSLGGSWQPQHF.

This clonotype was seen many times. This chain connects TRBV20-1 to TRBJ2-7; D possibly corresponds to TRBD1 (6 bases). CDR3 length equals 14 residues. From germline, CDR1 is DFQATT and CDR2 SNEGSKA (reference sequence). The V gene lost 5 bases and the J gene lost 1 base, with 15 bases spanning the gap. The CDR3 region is CSAAQIQGSYEQYF. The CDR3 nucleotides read TGCAGTGCTGCACAGATACAGGGTTCCTACGAGCAGTACTTC.

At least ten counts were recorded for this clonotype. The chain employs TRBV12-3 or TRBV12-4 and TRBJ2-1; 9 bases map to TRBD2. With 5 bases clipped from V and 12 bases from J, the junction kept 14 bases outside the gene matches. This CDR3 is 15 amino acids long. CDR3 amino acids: CASSTPTSGAEGQFF. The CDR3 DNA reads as TGTGCCAGCAGTACCCCGACTAGCGGAGCCGAGGGGCAGTTCTTC.

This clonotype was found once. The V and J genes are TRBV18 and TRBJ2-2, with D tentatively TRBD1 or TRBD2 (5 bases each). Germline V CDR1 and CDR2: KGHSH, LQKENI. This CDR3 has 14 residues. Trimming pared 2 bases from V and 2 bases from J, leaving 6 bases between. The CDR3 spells CASSPRDNTGELFF. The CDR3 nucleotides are TGTGCCAGCTCACCAAGGGACAACACCGGGGAGCTGTTTTTT.

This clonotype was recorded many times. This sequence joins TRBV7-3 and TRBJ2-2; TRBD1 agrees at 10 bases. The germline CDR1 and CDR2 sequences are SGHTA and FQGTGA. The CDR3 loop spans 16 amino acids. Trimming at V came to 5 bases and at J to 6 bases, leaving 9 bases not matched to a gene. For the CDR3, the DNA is TGTGCCAGCAGCCAGGGGGACAGGGGCTTTGCCGGGGAGCTGTTTTTT. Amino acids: CASSQGDRGFAGELFF.

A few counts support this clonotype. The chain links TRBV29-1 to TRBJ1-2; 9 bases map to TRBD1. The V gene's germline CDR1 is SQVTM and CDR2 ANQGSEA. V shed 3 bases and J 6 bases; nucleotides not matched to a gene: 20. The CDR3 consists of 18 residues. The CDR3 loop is CSVEPPRGSPGQGNGYTF. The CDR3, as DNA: TGCAGCGTTGAGCCCCCGAGGGGAAGCCCGGGACAGGGAAATGGCTACACCTTC.

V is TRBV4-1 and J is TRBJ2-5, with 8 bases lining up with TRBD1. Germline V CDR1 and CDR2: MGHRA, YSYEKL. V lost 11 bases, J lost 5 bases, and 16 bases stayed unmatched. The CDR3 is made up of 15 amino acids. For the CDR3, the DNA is TGCGCCTCAGGGGTAGGACAGGGAATGGTGGAGACCCAGTACTTC. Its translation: CASGVGQGMVETQYF.

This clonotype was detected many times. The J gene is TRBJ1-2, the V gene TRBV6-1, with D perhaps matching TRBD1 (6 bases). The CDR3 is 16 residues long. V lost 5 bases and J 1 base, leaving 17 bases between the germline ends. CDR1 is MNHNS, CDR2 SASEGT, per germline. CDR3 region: CASSTLRDTVNYGYTF. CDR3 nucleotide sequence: TGTGCCAGCAGTACCCTCCGGGACACAGTTAACTATGGCTACACCTTC.

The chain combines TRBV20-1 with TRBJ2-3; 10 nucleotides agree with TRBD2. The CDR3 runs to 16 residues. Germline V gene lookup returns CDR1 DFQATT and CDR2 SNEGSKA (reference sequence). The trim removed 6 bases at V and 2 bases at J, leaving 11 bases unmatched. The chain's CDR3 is CSARNSGRPHTDTQYF. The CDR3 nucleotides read TGCAGTGCCAGAAATAGCGGGAGGCCTCACACAGATACGCAGTATTTT.

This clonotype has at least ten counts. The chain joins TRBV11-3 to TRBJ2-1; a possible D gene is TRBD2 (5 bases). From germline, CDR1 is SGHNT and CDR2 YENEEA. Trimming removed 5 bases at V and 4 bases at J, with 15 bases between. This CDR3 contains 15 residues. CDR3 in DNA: TGTGCCAGCAGCCAACTAGGTCGAGGGTACAATGAGCAGTTCTTC. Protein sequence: CASSQLGRGYNEQFF.

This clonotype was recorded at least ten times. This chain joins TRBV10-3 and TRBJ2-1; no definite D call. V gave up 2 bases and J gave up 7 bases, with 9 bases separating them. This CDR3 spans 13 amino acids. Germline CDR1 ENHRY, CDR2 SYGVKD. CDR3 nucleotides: TGTGCCATCAGTGAGGCGCAGACGAATGAGCAGTTCTTC. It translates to CAISEAQTNEQFF.

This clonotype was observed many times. This CDR3 is CSAPQVNNEQFF. The CDR3 coding sequence is TGCAGTGCTCCGCAGGTTAACAATGAGCAGTTCTTC. The chain employs TRBV20-1 and TRBJ2-1; D is unresolved. V shed 5 bases and J shed 5 bases, with 10 bases lying between them. CDR3 length: 12 residues. CDR1 is DFQATT and CDR2 is SNEGSKA in the germline V gene (reference sequence).

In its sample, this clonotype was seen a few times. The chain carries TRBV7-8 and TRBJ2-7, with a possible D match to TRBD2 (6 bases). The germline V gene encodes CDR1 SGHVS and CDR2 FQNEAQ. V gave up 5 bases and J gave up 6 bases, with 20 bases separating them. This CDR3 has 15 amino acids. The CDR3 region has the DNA TGTGCCAGCAGCCTCGGAGAGGGGCTAGCGCTCGAGCAGTACTTC. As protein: CASSLGEGLALEQYF.

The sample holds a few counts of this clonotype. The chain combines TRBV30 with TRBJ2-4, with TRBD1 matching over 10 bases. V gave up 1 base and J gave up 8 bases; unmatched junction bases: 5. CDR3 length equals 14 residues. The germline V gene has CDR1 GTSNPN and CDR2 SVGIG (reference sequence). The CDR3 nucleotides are TGTGCCTGGAGTGGGACAGGGGGTTGGGACATTCAGTACTTC. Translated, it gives CAWSGTGGWDIQYF.

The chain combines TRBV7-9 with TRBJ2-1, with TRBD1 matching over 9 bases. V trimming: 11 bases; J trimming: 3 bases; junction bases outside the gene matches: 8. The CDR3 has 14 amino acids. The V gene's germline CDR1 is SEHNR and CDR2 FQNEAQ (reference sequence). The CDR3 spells CAGIAGQGYNEQFF. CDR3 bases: TGTGCCGGAATCGCGGGACAGGGCTACAATGAGCAGTTCTTC.

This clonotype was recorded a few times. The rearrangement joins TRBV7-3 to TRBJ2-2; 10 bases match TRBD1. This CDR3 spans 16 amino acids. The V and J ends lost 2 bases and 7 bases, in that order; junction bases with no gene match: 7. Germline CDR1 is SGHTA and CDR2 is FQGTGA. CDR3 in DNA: TGTGCCAGCAGCTTACAAGGACAGGGGGATATCGGGGAGCTGTTTTTT. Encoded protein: CASSLQGQGDIGELFF. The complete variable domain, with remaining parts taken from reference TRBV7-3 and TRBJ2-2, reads GAGVSQTPSNKVTEKGKYVELRCDPISGHTALYWYRQSLGQGPEFLIYFQGTGAADDSGLPNDRFFAVRPEGSVSTLKIQRTERGDSAVYLCASSLQGQGDIGELFFGEGSRLTVL.